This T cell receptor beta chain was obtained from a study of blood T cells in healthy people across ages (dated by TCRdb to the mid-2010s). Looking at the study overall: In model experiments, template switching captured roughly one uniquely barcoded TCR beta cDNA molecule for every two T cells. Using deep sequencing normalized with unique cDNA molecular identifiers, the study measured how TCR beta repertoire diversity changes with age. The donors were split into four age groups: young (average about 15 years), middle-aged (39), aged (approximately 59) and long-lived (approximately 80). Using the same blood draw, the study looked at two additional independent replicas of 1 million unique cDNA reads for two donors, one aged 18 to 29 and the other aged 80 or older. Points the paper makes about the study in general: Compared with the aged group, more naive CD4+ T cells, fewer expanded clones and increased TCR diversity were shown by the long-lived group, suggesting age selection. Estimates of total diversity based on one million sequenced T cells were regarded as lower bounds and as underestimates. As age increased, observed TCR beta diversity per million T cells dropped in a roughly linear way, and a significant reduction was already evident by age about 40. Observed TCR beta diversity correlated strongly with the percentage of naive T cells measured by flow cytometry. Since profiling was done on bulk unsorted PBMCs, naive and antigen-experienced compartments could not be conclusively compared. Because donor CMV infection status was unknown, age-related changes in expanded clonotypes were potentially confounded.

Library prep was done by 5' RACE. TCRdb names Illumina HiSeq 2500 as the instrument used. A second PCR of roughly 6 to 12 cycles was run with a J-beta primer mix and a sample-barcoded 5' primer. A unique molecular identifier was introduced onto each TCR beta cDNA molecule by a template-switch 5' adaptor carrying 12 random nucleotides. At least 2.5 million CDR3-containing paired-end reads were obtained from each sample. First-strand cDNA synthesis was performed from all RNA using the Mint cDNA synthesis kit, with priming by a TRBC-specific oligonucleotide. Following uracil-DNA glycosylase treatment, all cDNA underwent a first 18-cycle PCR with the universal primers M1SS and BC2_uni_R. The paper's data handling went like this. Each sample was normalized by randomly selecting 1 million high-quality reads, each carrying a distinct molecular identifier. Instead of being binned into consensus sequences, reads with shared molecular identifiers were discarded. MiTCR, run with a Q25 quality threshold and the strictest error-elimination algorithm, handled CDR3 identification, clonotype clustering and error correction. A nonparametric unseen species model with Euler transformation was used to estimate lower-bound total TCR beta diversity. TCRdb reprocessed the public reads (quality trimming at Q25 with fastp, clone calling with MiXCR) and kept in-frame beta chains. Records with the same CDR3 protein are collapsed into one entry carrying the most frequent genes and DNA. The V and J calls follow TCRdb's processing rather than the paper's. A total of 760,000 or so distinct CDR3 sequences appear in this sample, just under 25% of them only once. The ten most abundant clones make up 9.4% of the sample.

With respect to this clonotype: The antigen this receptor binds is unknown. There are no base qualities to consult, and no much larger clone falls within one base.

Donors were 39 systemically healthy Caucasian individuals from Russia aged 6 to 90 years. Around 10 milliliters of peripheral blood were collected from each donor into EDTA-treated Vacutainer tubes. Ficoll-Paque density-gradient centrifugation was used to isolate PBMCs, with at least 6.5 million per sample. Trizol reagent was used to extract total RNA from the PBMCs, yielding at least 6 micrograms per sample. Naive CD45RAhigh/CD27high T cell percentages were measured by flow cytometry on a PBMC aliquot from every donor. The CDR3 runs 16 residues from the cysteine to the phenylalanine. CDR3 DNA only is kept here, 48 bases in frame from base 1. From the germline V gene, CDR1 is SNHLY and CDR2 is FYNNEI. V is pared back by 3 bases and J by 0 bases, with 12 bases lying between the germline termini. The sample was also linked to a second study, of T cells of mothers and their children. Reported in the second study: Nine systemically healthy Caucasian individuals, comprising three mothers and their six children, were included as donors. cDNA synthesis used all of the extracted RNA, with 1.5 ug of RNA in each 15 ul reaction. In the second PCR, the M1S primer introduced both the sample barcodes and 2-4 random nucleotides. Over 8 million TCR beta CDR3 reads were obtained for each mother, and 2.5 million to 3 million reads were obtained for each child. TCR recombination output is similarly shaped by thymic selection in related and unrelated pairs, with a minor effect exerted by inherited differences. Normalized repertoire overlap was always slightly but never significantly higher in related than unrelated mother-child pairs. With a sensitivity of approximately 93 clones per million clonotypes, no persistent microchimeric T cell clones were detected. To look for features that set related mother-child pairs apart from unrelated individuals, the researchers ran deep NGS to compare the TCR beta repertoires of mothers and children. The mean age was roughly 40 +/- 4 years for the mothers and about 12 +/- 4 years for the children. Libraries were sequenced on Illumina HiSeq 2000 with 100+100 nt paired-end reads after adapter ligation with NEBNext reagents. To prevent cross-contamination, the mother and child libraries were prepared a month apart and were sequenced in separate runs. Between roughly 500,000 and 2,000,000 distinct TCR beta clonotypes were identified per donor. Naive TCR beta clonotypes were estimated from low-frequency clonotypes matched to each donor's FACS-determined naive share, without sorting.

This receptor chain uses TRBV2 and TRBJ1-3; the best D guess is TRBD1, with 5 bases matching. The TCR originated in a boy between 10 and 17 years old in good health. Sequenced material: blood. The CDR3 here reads CASSDVAGTSGNTIYF. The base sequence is TGTGCCAGCAGTGATGTAGCAGGGACCTCTGGAAACACCATATATTTT. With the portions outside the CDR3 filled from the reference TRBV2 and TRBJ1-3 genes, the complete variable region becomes EPEVTQTPSHQVTQMGQEVILRCVPISNHLYFYWYRQILGQKVEFLVSFYNNEISEKSEIFDDQFSVERPDGSNFTLKIRSTKLEDSAMYFCASSDVAGTSGNTIYFGEGSWLTVV.